Reported below is one T cell receptor (beta chain). Its antigen is not identified. The data were taken from a study of CD8 T cells in ankylosing spondylitis. This CDR3 comprises 15 residues. Germline-derived CDR1 and CDR2 are LGHDT and YNNKEL (reference sequence). Trimming pared 1 base from V and 7 bases from J, leaving 14 bases between. TCRdb re-derived calls from the 5' RACE reads in MiXCR, one entry per CDR3 protein. The sample comprises roughly 130,000 distinct CDR3 sequences, around 7% of which are singletons, and approximately 12% rests with the top ten. Study-wide points: It was reported that disease-linked clones were significantly enriched in matched ankylosing spondylitis synovial fluid.

This receptor was obtained from a male donor with ankylosing spondylitis or in good health (not recorded which). The rearrangement uses TRBV3-1 and TRBJ1-5; no definite D call. Sequenced sample: blood, either unsorted or a sorted T cell fraction (not recorded which). The CDR3 reads CASSQATGLQQPQHF. Written as DNA, the CDR3 is TGTGCCAGCAGCCAAGCGACGGGTTTGCAACAGCCCCAGCATTTT.